This TCR beta chain was found in a study of T cell responses to AZD1222 COVID-19 vaccine. Across the whole study: Recipients boosted at about 4 weeks or about 12 weeks are pooled.

Sequencing was performed with immunoSEQ multiplex PCR; in TCRdb, only in-frame clones are kept and a portion is missing. The top ten clones hold 3.5% to 5% of a sample with 90,000 to 150,000 clones, under 90% of them seen once. Comments on this clone: Its antigen is unknown.

Study observations and caveats: As reported, nearly half of all spike-specific TCRs target variant regions that are unmutated.

Per germline, CDR1 MDHEN and CDR2 SYDVKM. The CDR3 consists of 15 residues. V was clipped by 8 bases and J by 4 bases; unmatched bases: 8. The receptor comes from an adult in good health. The chain uses TRBV28 and TRBJ1-2; 12 bases agree with TRBD1. Sample: peripheral blood, taken on day 0 of AZD1222 vaccination. The CDR3 DNA reads TGTGCCAGCGCCCAGCCGGGACAGGGGGCCTATGGCTACACCTTC. Translation gives CASAQPGQGAYGYTF.